These T cell receptor beta chains were read from a single sample in a study of blood T cell repertoires in COVID-19. Here immunoSEQ multiplex PCR was the method, and the copy in TCRdb shows in-frame clones only, minus some. The repertoire holds roughly 260,000 clones, with 90% to 95% as singletons. The sequencing sample was made of PBMCs or T cells enriched from blood (not recorded which). The source is a young woman who had recovered from COVID-19. Each CDR3 is given with its conserved first and last residue. Each record gives: clone size, V gene, J gene, D gene, CDR3 DNA, CDR3 protein. D genes are given only for firm matches. Clone size is shown for a subset of rows, as once, few, many or a class of expanded clone.

once,TRBV7-9,TRBJ2-7,-,TGTGCCAGCAGCTCTACCGGGGGAACAGTGGGCTCCTACGAGCAGTACTTC,CASSSTGGTVGSYEQYF
-,TRBV2,TRBJ1-2,TRBD1,TGTGCCAGCAGTGGGTACAAGAATTTGACAGGGCTCTATGGCTACACCTTC,CASSGYKNLTGLYGYTF
-,TRBV28,TRBJ1-2,-,TGTGCCAGCAGTATGGGTGAGACTAACAGCCTCTATGGCTACACCTTC,CASSMGETNSLYGYTF
-,TRBV7-9,TRBJ1-2,TRBD1,TGTGCCAGCAGCTTTCACAGGGGGCGCGATGGCTACACCTTC,CASSFHRGRDGYTF
once,TRBV10-3,TRBJ1-2,TRBD1,TGTGCCATCAGTGAGTCCGCCAGGGGGAGCGACGGCTACACCTTC,CAISESARGSDGYTF
-,TRBV11-2,TRBJ1-1,-,TGTGCCAGCAGCTCTCCTCGGGGTCCCGGCACTGAAGCTTTCTTT,CASSSPRGPGTEAFF
once,TRBV5-1,TRBJ1-2,-,TGCGCCAGCAGTGACGGTAGCATCTATGGCTACACCTTC,CASSDGSIYGYTF
-,TRBV5-1,TRBJ2-1,-,TGCGCCAGCAGGATAGGGGGTGTGCGTCCCGGATGGAATGAGCAGTTCTTC,CASRIGGVRPGWNEQFF
-,TRBV5-6,TRBJ2-3,TRBD2,TGTGCCAGCAGCTTGGAAGCGGGAGTAACCGATACGCAGTATTTT,CASSLEAGVTDTQYF
-,TRBV10-3,TRBJ1-1,-,TGTGCCAGTATGCGGGCGGATTGGGAAGCTTTCTTT,CASMRADWEAFF
-,TRBV4-1,TRBJ2-7,-,TGCGCCAGTAAAACAAGGGAGTTATCCTACGAGCAGTACTTC,CASKTRELSYEQYF
-,TRBV7-9,TRBJ1-6,-,TGTGCCAGCAGCTCCCAACGGGGTTCACCCCTCCACTTT,CASSSQRGSPLHF
-,TRBV6-5,TRBJ1-2,-,TGTGCCAGCAGTTATTCCGCCGGGATCGGGGTGGCTGGCTACACCTTC,CASSYSAGIGVAGYTF